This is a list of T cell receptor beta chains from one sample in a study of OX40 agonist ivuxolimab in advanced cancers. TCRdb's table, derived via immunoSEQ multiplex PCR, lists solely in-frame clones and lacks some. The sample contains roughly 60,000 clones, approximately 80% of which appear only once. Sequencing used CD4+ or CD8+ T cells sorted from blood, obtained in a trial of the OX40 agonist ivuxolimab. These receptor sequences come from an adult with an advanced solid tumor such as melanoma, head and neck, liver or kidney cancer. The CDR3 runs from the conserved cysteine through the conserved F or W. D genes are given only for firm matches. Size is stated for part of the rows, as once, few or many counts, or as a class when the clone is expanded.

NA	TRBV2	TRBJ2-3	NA	CASTTAFTDTQYF	TGTGCCAGCACCACGGCTTTCACAGATACGCAGTATTTT
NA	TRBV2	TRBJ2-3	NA	CASRAGRNADTQYF	TGTGCCAGCAGGGCAGGGAGGAACGCAGATACGCAGTATTTT
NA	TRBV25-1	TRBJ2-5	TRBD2	CASSERTSAPPQYF	TGTGCCAGCAGTGAAAGGACTAGCGCTCCCCCCCAGTACTTC
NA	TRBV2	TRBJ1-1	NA	CASTLQTANTEAFF	TGTGCCAGCACCTTACAGACTGCGAACACTGAAGCTTTCTTT
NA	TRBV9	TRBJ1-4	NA	CASSVGGLLNEKLFF	TGTGCCAGCAGCGTTGGGGGGCTGCTAAATGAAAAACTGTTTTTT
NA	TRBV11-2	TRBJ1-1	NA	CASSLDLQTEAFF	TGTGCCAGCAGCTTAGATCTACAGACTGAAGCTTTCTTT
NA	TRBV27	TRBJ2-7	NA	CASSPAGAYEQYF	TGTGCCAGCAGTCCCGCTGGTGCCTACGAGCAGTACTTC
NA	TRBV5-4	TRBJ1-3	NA	CASSARGHSGNTIYF	TGTGCCAGCAGCGCCCGGGGCCACTCTGGAAACACCATATATTTT
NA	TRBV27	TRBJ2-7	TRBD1	CASSVDRDRPYEQYF	TGTGCCAGCAGTGTAGACCGGGACAGACCCTACGAGCAGTACTTC
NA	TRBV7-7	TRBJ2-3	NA	CASSSGPTTDTQYF	TGTGCTAGCAGCTCGGGACCTACGACAGATACGCAGTATTTT
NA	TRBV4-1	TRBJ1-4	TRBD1	CASSQAGTGDEKLFF	TGCGCCAGCAGCCAGGCCGGGACAGGGGATGAAAAACTGTTTTTT
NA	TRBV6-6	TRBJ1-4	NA	CASNNGGSNEKLFF	TGTGCCAGCAACAACGGGGGTAGTAATGAAAAACTGTTTTTT
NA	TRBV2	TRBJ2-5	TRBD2	CASRGERTSGSREAQYF	TGTGCCAGCCGGGGAGAAAGGACTAGCGGGAGTCGAGAGGCCCAGTACTTC
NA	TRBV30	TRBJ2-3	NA	CAWNAAVSTDTQYF	TGTGCCTGGAATGCCGCGGTTAGCACAGATACGCAGTATTTT
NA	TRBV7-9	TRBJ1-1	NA	CASSLREGTEAFF	TGTGCCAGCAGCTTAAGAGAGGGGACTGAAGCTTTCTTT
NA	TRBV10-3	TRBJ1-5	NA	CAISESGGGNQPQHF	TGTGCCATCAGTGAGTCTGGGGGAGGCAATCAGCCCCAGCATTTT
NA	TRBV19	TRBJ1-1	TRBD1	CASSTGTGGTEAFF	TGTGCCAGTAGTACCGGGACAGGGGGCACTGAAGCTTTCTTT
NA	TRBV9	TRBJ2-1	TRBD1	CASSVGGTGNEQFF	TGTGCCAGCAGCGTAGGTGGGACAGGCAATGAGCAGTTCTTC
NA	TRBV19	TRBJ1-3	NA	CASSQGKSSGNTIYF	TGTGCCAGTAGTCAGGGGAAAAGCTCTGGAAACACCATATATTTT
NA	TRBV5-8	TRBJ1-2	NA	CASSLEHLAYGYTF	TGTGCCAGCAGCTTGGAACATCTGGCGTATGGCTACACCTTC
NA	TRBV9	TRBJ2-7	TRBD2	CASSDLAGGREQYF	TGTGCCAGCAGCGATCTAGCGGGAGGTCGCGAGCAGTACTTC
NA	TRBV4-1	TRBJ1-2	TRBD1	CASSQDGQGAPYGYTF	TGCGCCAGCAGCCAAGATGGGCAGGGGGCCCCATATGGCTACACCTTC
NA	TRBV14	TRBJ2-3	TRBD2	CASSQGLAGRADTQYF	TGTGCCAGCAGCCAAGGACTAGCGGGTAGGGCAGATACGCAGTATTTT
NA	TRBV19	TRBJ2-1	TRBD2	CASSPWTSGSLRTNEQFF	TGTGCCAGTAGTCCGTGGACTAGCGGGAGCCTCCGGACCAATGAGCAGTTCTTC
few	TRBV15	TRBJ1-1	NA	CATSIQSGDAEAFF	TGTGCCACCAGCATCCAGTCCGGCGACGCTGAAGCTTTCTTT
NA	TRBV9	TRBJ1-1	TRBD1	CASSVVQGVVTEAFF	TGTGCCAGCAGCGTAGTGCAGGGGGTAGTCACTGAAGCTTTCTTT
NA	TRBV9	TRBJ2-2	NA	CASSVGGDAGELFF	TGTGCCAGCAGCGTAGGTGGGGATGCCGGGGAGCTGTTTTTT
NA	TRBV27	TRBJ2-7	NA	CASSLIAGEQYF	TGTGCCAGCAGTTTAATAGCTGGCGAGCAGTACTTC
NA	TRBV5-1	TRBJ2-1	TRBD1	CASSRTGGAFYNEQFF	TGCGCCAGCAGCAGGACAGGGGGCGCTTTCTACAATGAGCAGTTCTTC
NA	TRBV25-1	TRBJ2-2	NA	CASSDFNRYTGELFF	TGTGCCAGCAGTGATTTCAACAGGTACACCGGGGAGCTGTTTTTT
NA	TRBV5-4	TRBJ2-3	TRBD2	CASSSRTSGSWYTQYF	TGTGCCAGCAGCTCCCGGACTAGCGGGAGTTGGTATACGCAGTATTTT
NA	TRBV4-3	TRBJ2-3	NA	CASSQEVRTGVTDTQYF	TGCGCCAGCAGCCAAGAGGTGAGGACGGGAGTCACAGATACGCAGTATTTT
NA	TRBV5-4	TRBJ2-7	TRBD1	CASSGDSSSYEQYF	TGTGCCAGCAGCGGGGACAGCAGCTCCTACGAGCAGTACTTC
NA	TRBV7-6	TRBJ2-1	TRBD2	CASQQELAGENEQFF	TGTGCCAGCCAGCAAGAACTAGCGGGAGAGAATGAGCAGTTCTTC
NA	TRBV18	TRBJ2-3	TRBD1	CASSPGEGAAEGTDTQYF	TGTGCCAGCTCACCCGGTGAGGGGGCCGCCGAAGGCACAGATACGCAGTATTTT
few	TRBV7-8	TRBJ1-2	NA	CASSLSVPYGYTF	TGTGCCAGCAGCTTAAGCGTCCCTTATGGCTACACCTTC
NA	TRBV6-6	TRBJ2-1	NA	CASSEGANEQFF	TGTGCCAGCAGCGAAGGGGCGAATGAGCAGTTCTTC
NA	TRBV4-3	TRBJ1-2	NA	CASSQAGWSYGYTF	TGCGCCAGCAGCCAAGCAGGGTGGAGCTATGGCTACACCTTC
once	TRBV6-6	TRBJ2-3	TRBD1	CASSSTGDSTDTQYF	TGTGCCAGCAGTTCGACAGGGGATAGCACAGATACGCAGTATTTT
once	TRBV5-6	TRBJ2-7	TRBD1	CASSWIPGQGYEQYF	TGTGCCAGCAGCTGGATTCCGGGACAGGGGTACGAGCAGTACTTC
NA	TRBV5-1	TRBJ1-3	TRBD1	CASSDPRGLANTIYF	TGCGCCAGCAGCGACCCCAGGGGGCTTGCAAACACCATATATTTT
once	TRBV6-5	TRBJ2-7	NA	CASSRRGKDEQYF	TGTGCCAGCAGTCGGAGGGGTAAAGACGAGCAGTACTTC
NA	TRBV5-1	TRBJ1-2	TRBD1	CASSLARHTGELDGYTF	TGCGCCAGCAGCTTGGCAAGGCATACAGGGGAATTGGATGGCTACACCTTC
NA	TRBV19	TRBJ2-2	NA	CASSRSANTGELFF	TGTGCCAGTAGTAGGTCAGCGAACACCGGGGAGCTGTTTTTT
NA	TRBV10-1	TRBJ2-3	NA	CASSGTSGPSTDTQYF	TGCGCCAGCAGTGGGACGAGCGGACCTAGCACAGATACGCAGTATTTT
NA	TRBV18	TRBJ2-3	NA	CASSPQNTDTQYF	TGTGCCAGCTCACCACAAAACACAGATACGCAGTATTTT
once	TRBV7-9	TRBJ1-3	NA	CASSTLRTRGNTIYF	TGTGCCAGCAGCACCCTCCGGACGCGTGGAAACACCATATATTTT
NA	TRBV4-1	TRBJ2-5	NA	CASSQVWRETQYF	TGCGCCAGCAGCCAAGTTTGGAGAGAGACCCAGTACTTC
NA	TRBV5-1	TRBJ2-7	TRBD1	CASSLGQGAPYEQYF	TGCGCCAGCAGCCTGGGACAGGGGGCCCCCTACGAGCAGTACTTC
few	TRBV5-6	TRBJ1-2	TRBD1	CASSLGMGTGGGYTF	TGTGCCAGCAGCTTGGGGATGGGGACAGGGGGAGGCTACACCTTC
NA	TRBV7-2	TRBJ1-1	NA	CASSFHQTGAPNTEAFF	TGTGCCAGCAGCTTCCATCAGACGGGAGCCCCGAACACTGAAGCTTTCTTT
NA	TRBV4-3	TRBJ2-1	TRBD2	CASSQGLASGDNEQFF	TGCGCCAGCAGCCAAGGGTTGGCTAGCGGGGACAATGAGCAGTTCTTC